This TCR beta chain comes out of a study of metastatic and nonmetastatic thyroid tumors. Turning to the study itself: Samples came from malignant and benign thyroid patients, and repertoires were compared across blood and tumor or nodule tissue.

As handled by the study authors: The study built a papillary thyroid cancer distant-metastasis classifier from CDR3 differences across clinicopathological groups. TCRdb used MiXCR to call clones anew from the PCR reads. Clone size and V and J calls follow TCRdb, not the original study. The sample lists roughly 30,000 clones, approximately 15% occurring once. Study results and limitations: As reported, TCR beta diversity in blood and tumor was significantly higher in malignant thyroid tumors than in benign nodules.

CDR3 size: 15 residues. The V and J ends lost 7 bases and 3 bases, in that order; junction bases with no gene match: 7. Germline V gene sequence: CDR1 MDHEN, CDR2 SYDVKM. No patient received treatment before thyroid surgery. A note on this clone: Its antigen remains unknown.

The chain is built from TRBV28 and TRBJ2-3; TRBD1 matches 10 bases. The clonotype comes from a female donor with papillary thyroid cancer or a benign thyroid nodule (not recorded which). Some clones in this sample may be carry-over from other donors' samples. Sequencing was performed on blood. For the CDR3, the DNA is TGTGCCAGCACCCGAGGGACAGGGGTAACAGATACGCAGTATTTT. This gives the protein CASTRGTGVTDTQYF.